This TCR beta chain was captured by sequencing in a study of blood T cell repertoires in COVID-19. Germline values: CDR1 SGHNT, CDR2 YYREEE (reference sequence). The CDR3 consists of 14 residues. Trimming left V 0 bases short and J 4 bases short, with 10 bases between. The assay was immunoSEQ multiplex PCR, and TCRdb's table has in-frame clones only and misses some. The sample has fewer than 200,000 clones, 85% to 90% seen once. The source of this sequence is a woman aged 60 to 75 with acute or convalescent COVID-19. This chain links TRBV5-4 with TRBJ1-2; a weak D match, TRBD1 (5 bases). What was sequenced was peripheral blood. CDR3 residues: CASSLVGAFYGYTF. In nucleotides, the CDR3 is TGTGCCAGCAGCTTGGTAGGGGCTTTCTATGGCTACACCTTC. The variable domain in full, completed from reference TRBV5-4 and TRBJ1-2, reads ETGVTQSPTHLIKTRGQQVTLRCSSQSGHNTVSWYQQALGQGPQFIFQYYREEENGRGNFPPRFSGLQFPNYSSELNVNALELDDSALYLCASSLVGAFYGYTFGSGTRLTVV.